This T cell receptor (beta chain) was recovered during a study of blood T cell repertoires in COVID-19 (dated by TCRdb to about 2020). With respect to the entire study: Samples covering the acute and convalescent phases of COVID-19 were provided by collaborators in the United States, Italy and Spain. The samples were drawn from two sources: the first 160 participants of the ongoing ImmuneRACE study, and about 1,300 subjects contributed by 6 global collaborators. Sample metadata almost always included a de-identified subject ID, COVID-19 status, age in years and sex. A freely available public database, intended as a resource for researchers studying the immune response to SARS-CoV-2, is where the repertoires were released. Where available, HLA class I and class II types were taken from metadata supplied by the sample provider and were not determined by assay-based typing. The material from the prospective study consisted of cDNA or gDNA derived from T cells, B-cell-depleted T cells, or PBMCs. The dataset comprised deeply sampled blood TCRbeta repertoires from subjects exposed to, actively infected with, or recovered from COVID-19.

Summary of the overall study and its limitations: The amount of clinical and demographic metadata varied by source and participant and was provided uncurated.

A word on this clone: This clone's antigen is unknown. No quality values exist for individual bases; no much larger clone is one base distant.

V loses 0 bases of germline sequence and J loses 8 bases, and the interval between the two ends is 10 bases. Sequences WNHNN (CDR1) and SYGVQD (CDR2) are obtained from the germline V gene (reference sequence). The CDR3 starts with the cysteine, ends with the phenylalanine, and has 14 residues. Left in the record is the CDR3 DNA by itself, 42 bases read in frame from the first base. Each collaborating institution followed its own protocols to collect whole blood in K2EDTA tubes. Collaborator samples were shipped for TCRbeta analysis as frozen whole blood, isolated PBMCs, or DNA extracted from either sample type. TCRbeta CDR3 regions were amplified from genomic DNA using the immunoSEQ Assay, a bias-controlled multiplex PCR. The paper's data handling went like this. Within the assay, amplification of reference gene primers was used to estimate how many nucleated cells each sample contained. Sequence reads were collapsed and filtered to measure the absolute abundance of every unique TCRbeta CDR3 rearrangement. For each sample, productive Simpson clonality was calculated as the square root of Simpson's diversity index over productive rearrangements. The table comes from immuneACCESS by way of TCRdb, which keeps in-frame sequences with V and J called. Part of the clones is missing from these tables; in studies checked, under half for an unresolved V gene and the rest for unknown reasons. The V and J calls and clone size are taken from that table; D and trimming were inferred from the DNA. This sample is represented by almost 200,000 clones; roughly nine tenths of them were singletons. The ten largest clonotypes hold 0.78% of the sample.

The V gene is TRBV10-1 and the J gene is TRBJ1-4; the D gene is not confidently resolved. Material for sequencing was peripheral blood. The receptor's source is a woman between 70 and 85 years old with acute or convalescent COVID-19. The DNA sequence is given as TGCGCCAGCAGTGAGTCCCGAGGGCGAGAAAAACTGTTTTTT. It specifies CASSESRGREKLFF.